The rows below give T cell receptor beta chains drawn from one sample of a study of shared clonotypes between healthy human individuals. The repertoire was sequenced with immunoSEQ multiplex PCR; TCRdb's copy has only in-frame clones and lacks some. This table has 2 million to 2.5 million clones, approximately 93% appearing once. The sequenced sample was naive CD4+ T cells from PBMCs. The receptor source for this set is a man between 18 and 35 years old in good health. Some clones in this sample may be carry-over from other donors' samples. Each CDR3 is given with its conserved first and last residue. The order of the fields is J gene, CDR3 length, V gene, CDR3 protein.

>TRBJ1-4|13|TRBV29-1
CSVTPGTSEKLFF
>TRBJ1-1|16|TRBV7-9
CASSLAFGTVNTEAFF
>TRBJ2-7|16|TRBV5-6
CASSSVLSPPTYEQYF
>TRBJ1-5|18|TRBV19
CASNLGQEGQRGNQPQHF
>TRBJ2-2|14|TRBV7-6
CASSLVAKSGELFF
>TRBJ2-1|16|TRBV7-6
CASSYGPSVSYNEQFF
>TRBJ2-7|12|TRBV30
CAWSVSKGEQYF
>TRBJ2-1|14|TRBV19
CASSSPGTGNEQFF
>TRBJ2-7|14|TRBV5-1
CASSSGPGGYEQYF
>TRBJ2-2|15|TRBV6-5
CASMNQPANTGELFF
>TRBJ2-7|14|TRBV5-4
CASIRAGGPYEQYF
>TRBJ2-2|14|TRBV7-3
CASSILANTGELFF
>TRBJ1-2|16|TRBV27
CASSSLGAGVNYGYTF
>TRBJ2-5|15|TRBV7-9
CASSQARGNQETQYF
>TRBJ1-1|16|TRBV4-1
CASSELRQARGSEAFF
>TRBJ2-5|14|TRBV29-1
CSSGASGSMETQYF
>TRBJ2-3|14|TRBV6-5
CAAQGDRDTDTQYF
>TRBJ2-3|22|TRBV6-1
CASSEGTWGTSGRARSTDTQYF
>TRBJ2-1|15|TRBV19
CASSRGGRPRREQFF
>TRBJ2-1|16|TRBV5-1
CASSLGYAGGVSEQFF
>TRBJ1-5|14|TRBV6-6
CASRGTADNQPQHF
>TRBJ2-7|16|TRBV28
CASSLGPRKLAYEQYF
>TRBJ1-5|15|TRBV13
CASSSDRGLNQPQHF
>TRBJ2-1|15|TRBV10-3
CAISFVDREPNEQFF
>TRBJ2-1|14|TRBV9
CASGADRAYNEQFF
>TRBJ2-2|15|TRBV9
CASSVGNREVGELFF
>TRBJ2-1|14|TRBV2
CASSKDRGPDEQFF
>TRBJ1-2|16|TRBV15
CATSRDWAGANYGYTF
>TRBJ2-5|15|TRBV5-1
CASSPTGPSQETQYF
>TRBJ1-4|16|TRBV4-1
CASSPGRGPSGEKLFF
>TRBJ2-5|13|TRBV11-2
CASSLRRRETQYF
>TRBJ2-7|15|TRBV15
CATSNRDRGSYEQYF
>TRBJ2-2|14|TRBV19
CASSSGLGDGELFF
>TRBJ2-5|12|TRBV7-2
CASRRQQETQYF
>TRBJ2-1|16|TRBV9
CASSVAGRPSYNEQFF
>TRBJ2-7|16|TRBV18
CASSPDPGQGISEQYF
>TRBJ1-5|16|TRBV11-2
CASSLVGVWGNQPQHF
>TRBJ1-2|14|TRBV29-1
CSVGRDRRNYGYTF
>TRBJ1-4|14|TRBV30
CAWTYRRPNEKLFF
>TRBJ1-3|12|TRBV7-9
CASSFFGNTIYF
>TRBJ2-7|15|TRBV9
CASSLRTGGSYEQYF